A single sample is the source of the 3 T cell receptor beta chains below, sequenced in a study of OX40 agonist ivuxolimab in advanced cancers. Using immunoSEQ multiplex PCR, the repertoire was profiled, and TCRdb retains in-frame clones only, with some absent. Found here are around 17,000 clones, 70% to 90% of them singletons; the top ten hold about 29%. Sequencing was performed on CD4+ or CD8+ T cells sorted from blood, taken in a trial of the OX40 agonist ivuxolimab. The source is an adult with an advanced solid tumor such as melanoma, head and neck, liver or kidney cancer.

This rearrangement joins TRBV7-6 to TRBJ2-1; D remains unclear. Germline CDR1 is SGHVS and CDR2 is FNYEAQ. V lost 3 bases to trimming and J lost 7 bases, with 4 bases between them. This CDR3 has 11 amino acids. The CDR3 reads CASSLDNEQFF. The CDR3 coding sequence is TGTGCCAGCAGCTTGGATAATGAGCAGTTCTTC.

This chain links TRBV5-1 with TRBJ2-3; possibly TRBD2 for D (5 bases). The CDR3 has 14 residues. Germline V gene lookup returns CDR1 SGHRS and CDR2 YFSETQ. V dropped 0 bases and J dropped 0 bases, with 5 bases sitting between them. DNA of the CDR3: TGCGCCAGCAGCTTGGGGGAGAGCACAGATACGCAGTATTTT. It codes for CASSLGESTDTQYF. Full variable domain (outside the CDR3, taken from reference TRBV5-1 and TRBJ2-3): KAGVTQTPRYLIKTRGQQVTLSCSPISGHRSVSWYQQTPGQGLQFLFEYFSETQRNKGNFPGRFSGRQFSNSRSEMNVSTLELGDSALYLCASSLGESTDTQYFGPGTRLTVL.

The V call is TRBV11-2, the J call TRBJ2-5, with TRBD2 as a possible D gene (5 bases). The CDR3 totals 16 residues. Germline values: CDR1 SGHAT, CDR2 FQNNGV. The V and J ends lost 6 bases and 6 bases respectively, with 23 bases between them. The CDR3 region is CASSTGFQGVGKTQYF. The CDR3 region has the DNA TGTGCCAGCAGTACGGGATTCCAAGGCGTTGGGAAGACCCAGTACTTC. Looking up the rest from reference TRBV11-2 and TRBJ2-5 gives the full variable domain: EAGVAQSPRYKIIEKRQSVAFWCNPISGHATLYWYQQILGQGPKLLIQFQNNGVVDDSQLPKDRFSAERLKGVDSTLKIQPAKLEDSAVYLCASSTGFQGVGKTQYFGPGTRLLVL.